A selection of T cell receptor beta chains follows, all from one sample in a study of OX40 agonist ivuxolimab in advanced cancers. Using immunoSEQ multiplex PCR, the repertoire was profiled, and TCRdb retains in-frame clones only, with some absent. This table has 39,000 or so clones, approximately 90% appearing once. Sequenced here: CD4+ or CD8+ T cells sorted from blood, sampled in a trial of the OX40 agonist ivuxolimab. The receptors derive from an adult with an advanced solid tumor such as melanoma, head and neck, liver or kidney cancer. The CDR3 runs from the conserved cysteine through the conserved F or W. A D gene is named only where the DNA matches it firmly. Clone size appears in some rows only: once, few, many, or a class for an expanded clone.

J gene,CDR3 length,V gene,clone size,D gene,CDR3 DNA,CDR3 protein
TRBJ2-5,13,TRBV9,-,TRBD2,TGTGCCAGCAGCGTATACGGCGGGGGGACCCAGTACTTC,CASSVYGGGTQYF
TRBJ1-3,13,TRBV28,-,-,TGTGCCAGCAGCCGGGTGACTGGGAACACCATATATTTT,CASSRVTGNTIYF
TRBJ2-7,16,TRBV19,-,-,TGTGCCAGTAGTAAGGTCTGGGGCAGTCCCCTCTACGAGCAGTACTTC,CASSKVWGSPLYEQYF
TRBJ2-1,17,TRBV7-9,-,TRBD2,TGTGCCAGCAGCCCAAAGGCCCATGACGGGAGGAGGGATGAGCAGTTCTTC,CASSPKAHDGRRDEQFF
TRBJ1-1,14,TRBV30,-,TRBD1,TGTGCCTGGAGTCCGGGACAGGGGAGCACTGAAGCTTTCTTT,CAWSPGQGSTEAFF
TRBJ2-7,12,TRBV10-2,-,-,TGCGCCAGCAGTGAAGGGGGTTACGAGCAGTACTTC,CASSEGGYEQYF
TRBJ2-6,20,TRBV27,-,TRBD1,TGTGCCAGCAGTTTAGTGGTTGTTAACGACAGGGGGCTTGGGGCCAACGTCCTGACTTTC,CASSLVVVNDRGLGANVLTF
TRBJ1-1,15,TRBV6-5,-,TRBD1,TGTGCCAGCAGACACCGACAGGGACTAAACACTGAAGCTTTCTTT,CASRHRQGLNTEAFF
TRBJ2-1,13,TRBV6-5,-,-,TGTGCCAGCAGTTCCCGCTCCTACAATGAGCAGTTCTTC,CASSSRSYNEQFF
TRBJ2-7,15,TRBV7-9,medium-sized,TRBD1,TGTGCCAGCAGCTTGGATGGGACAGGGAACCACGAGCAGTACTTC,CASSLDGTGNHEQYF
TRBJ1-4,19,TRBV5-5,-,TRBD1,TGTGCCAGCAGCTACCGGGACAGGGGTTATTTGGCCGCTAATGAAAAACTGTTTTTT,CASSYRDRGYLAANEKLFF
TRBJ2-5,14,TRBV5-4,-,-,TGTGCCAGCAGTTTACTGACTCCTCAAGAGACCCAGTACTTC,CASSLLTPQETQYF
TRBJ2-7,17,TRBV27,-,TRBD2,TGTGCCAGCAGTTCAGCGGGAGATCCCCATCGATGGTACGAGCAGTACTTC,CASSSAGDPHRWYEQYF
TRBJ1-5,15,TRBV27,-,-,TGTGCCAGCAGTTTACGGGGGTATAGCAATCAGCCCCAGCATTTT,CASSLRGYSNQPQHF
TRBJ2-1,18,TRBV4-2,-,TRBD2,TGTGCCAGCAGCCTAACGTATTTAGGCCTAGCGGACACTGATGAGCAGTTCTTC,CASSLTYLGLADTDEQFF
TRBJ2-1,15,TRBV6-5,-,TRBD2,TGTGCCAGCAGTTACACTAGCGGAATATACAATGAGCAGTTCTTC,CASSYTSGIYNEQFF
TRBJ1-1,13,TRBV15,-,-,TGTGCCACCAGCAGAGATCTGGATGCTGAAGCTTTCTTT,CATSRDLDAEAFF
TRBJ2-1,14,TRBV7-9,-,TRBD1,TGTGCCAGCAGCTTTTGGACAGGGGTAAATGAGCAGTTCTTC,CASSFWTGVNEQFF
TRBJ1-5,18,TRBV7-9,-,-,TGTGCCAGCAGCTGGTCGTTCGGGCCGGAGTATAGCAATCAGCCCCAGCATTTT,CASSWSFGPEYSNQPQHF
TRBJ2-7,18,TRBV14,-,TRBD2,TGTGCCAGCAGCCAAGAACCGGGACTAGCGGGAGGGGAGGACGAGCAGTACTTC,CASSQEPGLAGGEDEQYF
TRBJ2-6,15,TRBV9,-,-,TGTGCCAGCAGCGTAGAGGGGTCTGGGGCCAACGTCCTGACTTTC,CASSVEGSGANVLTF
TRBJ2-7,15,TRBV27,once,TRBD1,TGTGCCAGCAGTTTGTCCGGGACAGGGTGGACCGAGCAGTACTTC,CASSLSGTGWTEQYF
TRBJ2-6,16,TRBV27,-,TRBD1,TGTGCCAGCAGTCCGGACAGGGCGGGAGGGGCCAACGTCCTGACTTTC,CASSPDRAGGANVLTF
TRBJ1-2,12,TRBV29-1,once,-,TGCAGCGGAGGGACGGGGCTGACGGGCTACACCTTC,CSGGTGLTGYTF
TRBJ1-2,13,TRBV7-9,-,TRBD1,TGTGCCAGCAGCTGGGACAGGCTATATGGCTACACCTTC,CASSWDRLYGYTF
TRBJ2-1,12,TRBV6-1,-,-,TGTGCCAGCAGTGTTATAGGTGGTGAGCAGTTCTTC,CASSVIGGEQFF
TRBJ2-7,16,TRBV6-6,-,TRBD2,TGTGCCAGCAGTTACGGTTCTAGCGGAACCTCCTACGAGCAGTACTTC,CASSYGSSGTSYEQYF
TRBJ1-1,9,TRBV20-1,-,-,TGCAGCCAGGGCTCTGAAGCTTTCTTT,CSQGSEAFF
TRBJ1-2,17,TRBV5-3,-,-,TGTGCCAGAAGCTTTCCGTCACAGACACTTACTAACTATGGCTACACCTTC,CARSFPSQTLTNYGYTF
TRBJ1-1,12,TRBV7-9,-,-,TGTGCCAGCAGCTTCCAAGGCACTGAAGCTTTCTTT,CASSFQGTEAFF
TRBJ1-3,16,TRBV5-3,-,TRBD1,TGTGCCCAACATACCCGGGACAGGGCATCTGGAAACACCATATATTTT,CAQHTRDRASGNTIYF
TRBJ2-7,15,TRBV23-1,-,TRBD1,TGCGCCAGCAACGCCGACAGGGTGAGCTCCTACGAGCAGTACTTC,CASNADRVSSYEQYF
TRBJ2-1,14,TRBV7-9,-,TRBD2,TGTGCCAGCAGGGGACTAGCGGGGTCGGATGAGCAGTTCTTC,CASRGLAGSDEQFF
TRBJ2-1,15,TRBV2,-,-,TGTGCCAGCAGTGAAGATAGCCCTTCCTACAATGAGCAGTTCTTC,CASSEDSPSYNEQFF
TRBJ1-1,13,TRBV30,few,-,TGTGCCTGGGGCAGTGGGGGGAACACTGAAGCTTTCTTT,CAWGSGGNTEAFF
TRBJ2-3,16,TRBV2,once,TRBD2,TGTGCCAGCAGTGAAGGCCTAGCGGTTAACACAGATACGCAGTATTTT,CASSEGLAVNTDTQYF
TRBJ2-5,15,TRBV9,-,-,TGTGCCAGCAGCGTTGCGTGGGGGTCCCAAGAGACCCAGTACTTC,CASSVAWGSQETQYF
TRBJ2-7,13,TRBV19,-,-,TGTGCCAGTAGTGTCGGGGGCTCCTACGAGCAGTACTTC,CASSVGGSYEQYF
TRBJ2-1,14,TRBV27,-,TRBD2,TGTGCCAGCAGTTCCGGGACTAGCGGGAGAAGTCCGTTCTTC,CASSSGTSGRSPFF
TRBJ1-4,13,TRBV6-6,-,-,TGTGCCAGCAGTCATTCGAGTGGAAAAAAACTGTTTTTT,CASSHSSGKKLFF
TRBJ1-2,14,TRBV7-9,-,-,TGTGCCAGCAGAGGCGGGCGGAATAACTATGGCTACACCTTC,CASRGGRNNYGYTF
TRBJ2-7,14,TRBV6-1,-,-,TGTGCCAGCAGTAGGGATCGAGGGACCTACGAGCAGTACTTC,CASSRDRGTYEQYF
TRBJ2-1,14,TRBV10-3,-,TRBD1,TGTGCCATCAGTACAGGGGTCTCCTACAATGAGCAGTTCTTC,CAISTGVSYNEQFF
TRBJ2-1,13,TRBV7-7,-,-,TGTGCTAGCAGCTTAGGAGATGGTGGTGAGCAGTTCTTC,CASSLGDGGEQFF
TRBJ2-7,13,TRBV4-2,-,-,TGTGCCAGCAGCTCCGGGAGCTCCTACGAGCAGTGCTTC,CASSSGSSYEQCF
TRBJ2-7,12,TRBV2,once,-,TGTGCCAGCCTGCGGACTATCTACGAGCAGTACTTC,CASLRTIYEQYF
TRBJ1-3,16,TRBV28,-,-,TGTGCCAGCAAATCTTACGACTTAAGCTCTGGAAACACCATATATTTT,CASKSYDLSSGNTIYF
TRBJ2-7,15,TRBV19,-,TRBD2,TGTGCCAGCTCTCCGGCCGGGGGGGGGTACTACGAGCAGTACTTC,CASSPAGGGYYEQYF
TRBJ2-1,13,TRBV9,-,-,TGTGCCAGCAGCGTACCCTCCTCCAATGAGCAGTTCTTC,CASSVPSSNEQFF
TRBJ1-2,15,TRBV29-1,-,-,TGCAGCGTTGTATCCGGGACCAACGAAAACTATGGCTACACCTTC,CSVVSGTNENYGYTF
TRBJ2-7,15,TRBV7-9,once,TRBD1,TGTGCCAGCAGCCTCGCCCAGGGACAGATCTACGAGCAGTACTTC,CASSLAQGQIYEQYF
TRBJ2-1,16,TRBV10-2,-,TRBD2,TGCGCCAGCAGACCTTCCCGCGGGAGGGCCGCCAATGAGCAGTTCTTC,CASRPSRGRAANEQFF
TRBJ2-1,12,TRBV5-1,-,-,TGCGCCAGCAGCTTGCGGTACGATCCCCGGTTCTTC,CASSLRYDPRFF